This TCR beta chain was profiled in a study of identical twins (dated by TCRdb to between 2015 and 2016). In terms of the full investigation: The study deep-sequenced TCR alpha and beta repertoires from monozygotic twins, unrelated adults of various ages and cord blood to test whether fetal clonotypes persist. To rule out contamination, the twin experiments were replicated at different times with different library preparation protocols.

This clonotype appeared a few times. Its antigen is currently not known. The sample holds no much larger clone one base away, and base qualities are not on file. General study outcomes and caveats: Conclusions relied on cross-sectional statistical analysis, since the same donors could not be followed over many years. Recombination models systematically underestimated out-of-frame TCR alpha sharing in monozygotic twins but agreed with sharing between unrelated individuals. The excess sharing between twins in beta out-of-frame sequences was weaker because fewer shared sequences reduced the signal-to-noise ratio. Abundant cord blood beta clonotypes had fewer insertions, young adult naive repertoires showed a similar but weaker trend, and memory repertoires showed no such trend. Zero-insertion analyses could be partly confounded by invariant T cells such as MAIT and iNKT, although diverse VJ usage argued against such confounding for most clonotypes. Compared with coincidental sharing between unrelated individuals, an excess of low generation-probability sequences was observed among out-of-frame TCR alpha sequences shared between twins.

All donors were healthy Caucasians. Three pairs of female monozygotic twins, all aged roughly 18 to 29 years, made up the twin cohort. The RNA used for TCR libraries was isolated from peripheral blood mononuclear cells. From the cysteine through the phenylalanine, the CDR3 covers 15 amino acids. Just CDR3 DNA is preserved here, 45 bases in frame from base 1. From the germline V gene (reference sequence), CDR1 is LNHNV and CDR2 is YYDKDF. V lost 1 base and J lost 1 base, and the count of bases not matched to a germline gene is 1. The library was generated by 5' RACE. Instrument on record: Illumina HiSeq 2000. A universal primer binding site was introduced by template switching, and a unique molecular identifier was present in the final cDNA, enabling accurate counting of TCR cDNA molecules. Specific primers in the conserved constant-segment region were used to synthesize first-strand cDNA for TCR alpha and beta chains. To control for contamination, every cDNA library was double barcoded, receiving both a SMART-Mk sample barcode and Illumina barcodes. Two successive PCR steps introduced TruSeq adapter sequences along with Illumina sample barcodes. TCR alpha and beta cDNA libraries were sequenced on the Illumina HiSeq platform with custom primers. On the study's bioinformatics: Unique molecular identifiers were extracted from raw reads with MiGEC, and CDR3 positions were determined with MiXCR. For each individual, recombination models were inferred using an EM algorithm with the repgenHMM and IGoR tools. The tcR package in R was used for shared clonotype analysis, with sharing normalized by the product of cloneset sizes. To study raw recombination without the effects of thymic and clonal selection, out-of-frame nonproductive sequences were analyzed. TCRdb passed the public sequencing reads through fastp at Q25 and MiXCR, retaining productive beta sequences. Identical CDR3 protein sequences are pooled into one entry, listed with their most common genes and DNA. Here the V and J calls rest on TCRdb's processing, not on the authors' analysis. The sample data list about 660,000 distinct CDR3 sequences, and under 9% of these were observed just once. Approximately 0.96% of the sample is held by the ten biggest clonotypes.

These data were likewise used in another study, on yellow fever vaccine responses in identical twins. That second report states: The T cell response to vaccination in identical twins was reported by the authors to appear partly convergent and partly personalized. In identical twins, the study followed T cell clones that responded to the vaccine with precision.

Sequencing was performed on PBMCs. This chain is built from TRBV15 and TRBJ2-7, with 10 central nucleotides matching TRBD2. The receptor was isolated from a woman aged 18-29 years in good health. This receptor has the CDR3 CATSRVAGGSYEQYF. The bases are TGTGCCACCAGCAGAGTAGCGGGAGGTTCCTACGAGCAGTACTTC.